What follows are 16 T cell receptor beta chains derived from one specimen sequenced in a study of resident and recirculating memory T cells in vitiligo. Here immunoSEQ multiplex PCR was the method, and the copy in TCRdb shows in-frame clones only, minus some. This table holds about 76,000 clones, about 91% found once. The sample comprised blood. The receptors were sampled from a male donor with vitiligo.

This clone occurred once. V gene TRBV5-1 combines with J gene TRBJ2-1; D perhaps matches TRBD1 (6 bases). Trimming removed 4 bases at V and 5 bases at J, with 7 bases between. From germline, CDR1 is SGHRS and CDR2 YFSETQ. This CDR3 has 12 amino acids. The CDR3 reads CASSRTDNEQFF. DNA for the CDR3: TGCGCCAGCAGCAGGACAGACAATGAGCAGTTCTTC.

The chain carries TRBV15 and TRBJ1-1; the match to TRBD1 covers 7 bases. Trimming removed 2 bases from V and 1 base from J; junction bases left unmatched: 4. This CDR3 has 15 residues. Germline V lookup: CDR1 LNHNV, CDR2 YYDKDF (reference sequence). The CDR3 loop is CATSRLRQGNTEAFF. The CDR3 nucleotides are TGTGCCACCAGCAGACTTCGACAGGGGAACACTGAAGCTTTCTTT.

This clone has just one count. The chain links TRBV14 to TRBJ1-4; 9 bases line up with TRBD1. V lost 0 bases to trimming and J lost 8 bases; unmatched junction nucleotides: 7. This CDR3 comprises 16 residues. Germline CDR1 reads SGHDN; CDR2 reads FVKESK. This CDR3 is CASSQDPGQGGEKLFF. The CDR3 DNA is TGTGCCAGCAGCCAAGATCCGGGACAGGGAGGCGAAAAACTGTTTTTT.

The chain couples TRBV15 to TRBJ1-5; D is uncertain. Germline loops: CDR1 LNHNV, CDR2 YYDKDF (reference sequence). V was shortened by 0 bases and J by 2 bases, with 11 bases between the two germline ends. CDR3 length: 16 amino acids. CDR3 sequence reads: CATSRDWVTGNQPQHF. As DNA, the CDR3 is TGTGCCACCAGCAGAGATTGGGTTACAGGCAATCAGCCCCAGCATTTT.

The rearrangement joins TRBV7-3 to TRBJ2-3; D is perhaps TRBD1 (6 bases). Germline lookup yields CDR1 SGHTA and CDR2 FQGTGA. The length of the CDR3 is 16 residues. Trimming took off 2 bases at V and 0 bases at J, with 12 bases between the two ends. CDR3 DNA sequence: TGTGCCAGCAGCTTAGGACAGACAGATAGCACAGATACGCAGTATTTT. Its translation is CASSLGQTDSTDTQYF. Full variable domain (remainder filled in from reference TRBV7-3 and TRBJ2-3): GAGVSQTPSNKVTEKGKYVELRCDPISGHTALYWYRQSLGQGPEFLIYFQGTGAADDSGLPNDRFFAVRPEGSVSTLKIQRTERGDSAVYLCASSLGQTDSTDTQYFGPGTRLTVL.

This sequence joins TRBV7-3 and TRBJ1-2, with 8 nucleotides matching TRBD1. Germline trimming cut 2 bases from V and 8 bases from J; bases unmatched to any gene: 7. Germline assignment: CDR1 SGHTA and CDR2 FQGTGA. The CDR3 is 14 residues long. The CDR3: CASSLSTGVFGYTF. The CDR3 nucleotides read TGTGCCAGCAGCTTATCGACAGGGGTTTTCGGCTACACCTTC.

This chain connects TRBV7-2 to TRBJ2-7; maybe TRBD1 (5 bases). CDR1 is SGHTA and CDR2 is FQGNSA in the germline V gene. With 3 bases removed from V and 2 bases from J, the gap between germline ends came to 11 bases. The CDR3 totals 14 residues. CDR3 nucleotides: TGTGCCAGCAGCTTTATAAGGGGCCCCTACGAGCAGTACTTC. As protein: CASSFIRGPYEQYF.

The CDR3 protein is CASSFREDTEAFF. Here the CDR3 DNA reads TGCGCCAGCAGCTTCAGGGAGGACACTGAAGCTTTCTTT. The chain is built from TRBV5-1 and TRBJ1-1; the D gene is possibly TRBD1 (5 bases). In germline, CDR1 is SGHRS, CDR2 YFSETQ. The CDR3 extends over 13 amino acids. Trimming pared 2 bases from V and 3 bases from J, leaving 8 bases between.

This clone is a singleton in its sample. The rearrangement joins TRBV27 to TRBJ2-1; 7 bases match TRBD1. Germline CDR1 reads MNHEY; CDR2 reads SMNVEV (reference sequence). The J segment lost 0 bases and the V segment lost 6 bases, leaving 8 bases of the junction unmatched. The CDR3 totals 16 residues. The DNA of the CDR3 is TGTGCCAGCAGACACCTCCGGACAGGCTCCTACAATGAGCAGTTCTTC. It yields the protein CASRHLRTGSYNEQFF.

V is TRBV4-3 and J is TRBJ2-5; D perhaps matches TRBD1 (8 bases). This CDR3 has 17 residues. Trimming pared 4 bases from V and 4 bases from J, leaving 22 bases between. Germline-derived CDR1 and CDR2 are LGHNA and YSLEER. DNA for the CDR3: TGCGCCAGCAGCCGAGGACAGGGAGCCTTAGCGGGAGAGACCCAGTACTTC. It codes for CASSRGQGALAGETQYF.

The V call is TRBV29-1, the J call TRBJ1-1; D is perhaps TRBD1 (5 bases). V was clipped by 6 bases and J by 2 bases, with 13 bases between them. CDR1 SQVTM and CDR2 ANQGSEA come from the germline V gene. CDR3 length: 13 residues. CDR3 bases: TGCAGCGTCGGCCAAACAGGAAACACTGAAGCTTTCTTT. This codes for CSVGQTGNTEAFF.

The chain is built from TRBV28 and TRBJ2-5; D gene unclear. V shed 4 bases and J shed 5 bases, with 5 bases lying between them. Germline loops: CDR1 MDHEN, CDR2 SYDVKM. The CDR3 loop spans 11 amino acids. This CDR3 is CASSWHETQYF. The DNA for the CDR3 is TGTGCCAGCAGTTGGCACGAGACCCAGTACTTC.

On this clone itself: The sample has other DNA sequences that encode this CDR3 too. CDR3 in DNA: TGTGCCAGCAGCGTATCGGGTTCCTACAATGAGCAGTTCTTC. Amino acids: CASSVSGSYNEQFF. The rearrangement joins TRBV9 to TRBJ2-1, with no clear D. Trimming left V 1 base short and J 1 base short, with 6 bases between. Germline lookup yields CDR1 SGDLS and CDR2 YYNGEE. The CDR3 covers 14 residues.

The CDR3 here is CASSRDDYEQYF. CDR3 nucleotides: TGTGCCAGCAGCCGAGATGACTACGAGCAGTACTTC. The gene calls are TRBV28 and TRBJ2-7; D ambiguous. The CDR3 runs to 12 residues. The V and J ends lost 6 bases and 3 bases respectively, with 9 bases between them. In germline, CDR1 is MDHEN, CDR2 SYDVKM.

This clone was detected only a few times. V gene TRBV28 combines with J gene TRBJ1-4; 8 nucleotides agree with TRBD1. Germline trimming cut 2 bases from V and 7 bases from J; bases unmatched to any gene: 9. The CDR3 is 16 amino acids. From germline, CDR1 is MDHEN and CDR2 SYDVKM. The DNA of the CDR3 is TGTGCCAGCAGTTTACCCCCCGGACAGGGAAGTGAAAAACTGTTTTTT. It encodes CASSLPPGQGSEKLFF.

The V gene is TRBV10-3, the J gene TRBJ2-2; TRBD2 aligns across 7 bases. CDR1 is ENHRY, CDR2 SYGVKD, per germline. The CDR3 loop spans 15 amino acids. The junction had 11 bases not matched to a gene; V was cut back by 8 bases and J by 5 bases. CDR3 DNA sequence: TGTGCCATCGGAGGGATGGGGAGGGGTACCGGGGAGCTGTTTTTT. Translation: CAIGGMGRGTGELFF.